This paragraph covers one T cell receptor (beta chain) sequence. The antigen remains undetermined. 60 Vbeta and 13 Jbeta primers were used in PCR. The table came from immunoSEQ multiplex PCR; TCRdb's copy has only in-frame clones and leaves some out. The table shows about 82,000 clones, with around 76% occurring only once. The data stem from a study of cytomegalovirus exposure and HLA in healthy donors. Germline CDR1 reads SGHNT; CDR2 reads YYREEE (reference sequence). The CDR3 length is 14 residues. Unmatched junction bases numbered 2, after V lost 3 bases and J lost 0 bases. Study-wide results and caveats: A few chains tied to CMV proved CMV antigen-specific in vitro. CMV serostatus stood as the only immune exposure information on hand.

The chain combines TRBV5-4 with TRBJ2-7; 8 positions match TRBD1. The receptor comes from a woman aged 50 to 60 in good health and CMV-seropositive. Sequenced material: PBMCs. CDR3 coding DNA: TGTGCCAGCAGCTCTGACAGGGGCTCCTACGAGCAGTACTTC. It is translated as CASSSDRGSYEQYF.